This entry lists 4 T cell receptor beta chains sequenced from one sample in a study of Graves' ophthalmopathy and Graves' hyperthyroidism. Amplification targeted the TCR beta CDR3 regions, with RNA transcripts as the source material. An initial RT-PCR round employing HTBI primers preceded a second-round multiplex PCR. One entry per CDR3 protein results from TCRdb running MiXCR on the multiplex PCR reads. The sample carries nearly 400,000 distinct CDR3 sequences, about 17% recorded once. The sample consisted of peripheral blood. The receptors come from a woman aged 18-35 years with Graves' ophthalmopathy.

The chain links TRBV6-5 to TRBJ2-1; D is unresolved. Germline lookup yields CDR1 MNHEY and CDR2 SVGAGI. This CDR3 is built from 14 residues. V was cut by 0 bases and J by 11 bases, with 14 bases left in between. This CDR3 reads CASSYSTSTMKQFF. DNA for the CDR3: TGTGCCAGCAGTTACTCGACCAGTACAATGAAGCAGTTCTTC.

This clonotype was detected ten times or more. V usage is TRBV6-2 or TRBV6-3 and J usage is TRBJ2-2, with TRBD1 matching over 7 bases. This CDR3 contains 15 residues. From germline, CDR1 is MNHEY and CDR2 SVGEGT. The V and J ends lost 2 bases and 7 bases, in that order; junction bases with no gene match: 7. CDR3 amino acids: CASSYRQGVGGELFF. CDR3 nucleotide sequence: TGTGCCAGCAGTTACAGGCAGGGGGTCGGCGGGGAGCTGTTTTTT.

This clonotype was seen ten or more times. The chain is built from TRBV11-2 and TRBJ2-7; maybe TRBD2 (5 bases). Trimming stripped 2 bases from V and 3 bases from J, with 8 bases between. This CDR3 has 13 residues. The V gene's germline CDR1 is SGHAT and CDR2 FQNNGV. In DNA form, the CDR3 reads TGTGCCAGCAGCTTACGACGGGACTACGAGCAGTACTTC. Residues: CASSLRRDYEQYF. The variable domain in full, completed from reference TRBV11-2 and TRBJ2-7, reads EAGVAQSPRYKIIEKRQSVAFWCNPISGHATLYWYQQILGQGPKLLIQFQNNGVVDDSQLPKDRFSAERLKGVDSTLKIQPAKLEDSAVYLCASSLRRDYEQYFGPGTRLTVT.

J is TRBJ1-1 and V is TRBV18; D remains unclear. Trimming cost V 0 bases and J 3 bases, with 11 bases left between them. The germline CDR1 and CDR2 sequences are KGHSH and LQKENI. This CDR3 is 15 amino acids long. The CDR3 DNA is TGTGCCAGCTCACCACCATCAAAGTCGGACACTGAAGCTTTCTTT. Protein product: CASSPPSKSDTEAFF.